This T cell receptor (beta chain) derives from a study of cytomegalovirus exposure and HLA in healthy donors. The CDR3 runs 13 residues. The ends lost 7 bases at V and 9 bases at J; junction bases unmatched: 5. Per the germline V gene, CDR1 is MNHNY and CDR2 is SVGAGI (reference sequence). Researchers ran the PCR with 60 Vbeta and 13 Jbeta primers. Using immunoSEQ multiplex PCR, the repertoire was profiled, and TCRdb retains in-frame clones only, with some absent. Here the sample spans about 190,000 clones, approximately 88% being singletons. The chain is built from TRBV6-6 and TRBJ1-6; 8 bases match TRBD1. The source material was PBMCs. The receptor's source is a boy aged 5-17 years in good health and CMV-seronegative. Here the CDR3 reads CASTSGGSSPLHF. For the CDR3, the DNA is TGTGCCAGCACGTCAGGGGGCAGTTCACCCCTCCACTTT.